This TCR beta chain was profiled in a study of cytomegalovirus exposure and HLA in healthy donors. Overall study results and limits: Generally TCR sequences proved uncommon, though certain public TCRs appeared in numerous donors. Cytomegalovirus status, reportedly, was diagnosed with high specificity and sensitivity by the classifier.

The PCR employed 60 Vbeta primers together with 13 Jbeta primers. Here immunoSEQ multiplex PCR was the method, and the copy in TCRdb shows in-frame clones only, minus some. This repertoire shows about 140,000 clones, about 84% found once; its top ten account for about 3.4%. This clone was detected once. Its antigen is not identified. Sequencing was performed on PBMCs. The TCR comes from a male donor in good health and CMV-seronegative.

CDR3 loop: CASSFGGRGEQYF. The DNA for the CDR3 is TGTGCCAGCAGTTTCGGGGGTCGGGGGGAGCAGTACTTC. The chain is built from TRBV28 and TRBJ2-7, with a weak D call TRBD2 (6 bases). This CDR3 spans 13 amino acids. Germline CDR1 is MDHEN and CDR2 is SYDVKM. V was clipped by 3 bases and J by 7 bases, with 13 bases between them. The variable domain in full, completed from reference TRBV28 and TRBJ2-7, reads DVKVTQSSRYLVKRTGEKVFLECVQDMDHENMFWYRQDPGLGLRLIYFSYDVKMKEKGDIPEGYSVSREKKERFSLILESASTNQTSMYLCASSFGGRGEQYFGPGTRLTVT.